The entry that follows covers one TCR beta chain sequence. Its antigen is not known. The entry originates in a study of graft-versus-host responses after intestinal transplantation. Background on the study: Induction using anti-thymocyte globulin, followed by tacrolimus and steroids for roughly 3 years, was given to all recipients.

Trimming removed 4 bases from V and 0 bases from J, with 8 bases in between. This CDR3 contains 14 residues. Germline lookup yields CDR1 LGHNA and CDR2 YNFKEQ. The repertoire was sequenced with immunoSEQ multiplex PCR; TCRdb's copy has only in-frame clones and lacks some. Of 45,000 to 65,000 clones in the sample, 90% to 95% were seen once. The clonotype originates from a human donor who was the organ donor for an intestinal transplant. The chain carries TRBV4-2 and TRBJ2-3; D call uncertain. The material sequenced was unstimulated CD4+ T cells sorted from spleen or lymph node cells, taken before transplant. The CDR3 loop reads CASSPKDSTDTQYF. CDR3 in DNA: TGTGCCAGCAGCCCAAAGGACAGCACAGATACGCAGTATTTT.